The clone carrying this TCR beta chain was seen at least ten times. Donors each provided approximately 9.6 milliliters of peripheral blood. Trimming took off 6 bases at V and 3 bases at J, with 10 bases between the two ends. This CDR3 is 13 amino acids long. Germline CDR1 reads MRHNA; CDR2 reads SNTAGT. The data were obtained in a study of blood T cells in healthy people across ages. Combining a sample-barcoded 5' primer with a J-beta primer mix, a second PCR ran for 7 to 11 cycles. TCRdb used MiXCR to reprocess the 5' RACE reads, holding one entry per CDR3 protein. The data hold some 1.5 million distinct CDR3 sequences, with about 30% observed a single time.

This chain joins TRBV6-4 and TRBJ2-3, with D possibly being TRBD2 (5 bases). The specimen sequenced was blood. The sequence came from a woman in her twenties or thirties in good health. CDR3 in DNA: TGTGCCAGCAGCCCCGGGATTACAGATACGCAGTATTTT. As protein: CASSPGITDTQYF.